This TCR beta chain was observed in a study of T cell responses to AZD1222 COVID-19 vaccine. In the study overall: Samples with a second dose at about 4 or about 12 weeks were pooled together.

Notes on the study in general: An increase in Spike-specific TCR breadth and depth was observed after two AZD1222 doses. Reports say nearly half of spike-specific TCRs go after unmutated variant regions.

Assay: immunoSEQ multiplex PCR; the TCRdb copy retains only in-frame clones and omits some. Among under 200,000 clones listed, about nine tenths were seen once. The sample holds one count of this clone. Antigen: not known. The germline V and J ends were trimmed by 6 bases and 0 bases, with 12 bases remaining between them. Looked up from germline, CDR1 is MNHEY and CDR2 is SVGAGI. This CDR3 has 15 amino acids. The V call is TRBV6-5, the J call TRBJ1-5; TRBD1 is a possible D gene (5 bases). The TCR originated in an adult in good health. This material consisted of peripheral blood, taken on day 0 of AZD1222 vaccination. The CDR3 here is CASRRQRYSNQPQHF. The CDR3 coding sequence is TGTGCCAGCAGACGACAGAGATATAGCAATCAGCCCCAGCATTTT.